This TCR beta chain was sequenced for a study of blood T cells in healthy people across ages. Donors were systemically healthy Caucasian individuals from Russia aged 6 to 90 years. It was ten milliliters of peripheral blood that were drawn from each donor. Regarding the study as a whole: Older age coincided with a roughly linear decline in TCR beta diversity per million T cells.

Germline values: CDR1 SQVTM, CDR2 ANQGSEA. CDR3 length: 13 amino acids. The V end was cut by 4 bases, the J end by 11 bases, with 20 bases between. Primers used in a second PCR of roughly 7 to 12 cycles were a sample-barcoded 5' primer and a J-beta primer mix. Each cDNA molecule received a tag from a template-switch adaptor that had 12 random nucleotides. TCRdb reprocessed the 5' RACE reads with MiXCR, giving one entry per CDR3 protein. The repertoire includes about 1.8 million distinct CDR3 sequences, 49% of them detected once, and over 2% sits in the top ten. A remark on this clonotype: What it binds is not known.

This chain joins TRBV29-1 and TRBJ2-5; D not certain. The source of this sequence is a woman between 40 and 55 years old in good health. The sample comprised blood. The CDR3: CSVVEPALGEQYF. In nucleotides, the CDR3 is TGCAGCGTTGTGGAGCCGGCGCTTGGAGAGCAGTACTTC.